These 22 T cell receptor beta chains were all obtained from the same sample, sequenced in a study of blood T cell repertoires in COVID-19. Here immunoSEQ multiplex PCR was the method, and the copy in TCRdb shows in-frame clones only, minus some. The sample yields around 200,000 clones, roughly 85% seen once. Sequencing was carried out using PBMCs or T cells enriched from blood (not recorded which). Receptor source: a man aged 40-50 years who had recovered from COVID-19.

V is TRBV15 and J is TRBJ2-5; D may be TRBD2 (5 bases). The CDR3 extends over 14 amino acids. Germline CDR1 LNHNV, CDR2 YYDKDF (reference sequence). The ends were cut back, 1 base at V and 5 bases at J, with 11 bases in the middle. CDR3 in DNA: TGTGCCACCAGCAGAGTTGGCCGCGGGGAGACCCAGTACTTC. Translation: CATSRVGRGETQYF.

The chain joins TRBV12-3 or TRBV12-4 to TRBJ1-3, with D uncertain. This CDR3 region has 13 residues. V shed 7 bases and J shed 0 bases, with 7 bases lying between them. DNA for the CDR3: TGTGCCAGCACGGTCGGCTCTGGAAACACCATATATTTT. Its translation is CASTVGSGNTIYF.

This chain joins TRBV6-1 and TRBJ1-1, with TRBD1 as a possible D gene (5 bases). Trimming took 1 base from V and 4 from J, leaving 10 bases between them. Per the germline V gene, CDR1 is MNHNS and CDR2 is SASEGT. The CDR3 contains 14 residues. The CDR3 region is CASSEVGRPTEAFF. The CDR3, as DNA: TGTGCCAGCAGTGAAGTGGGGCGTCCCACTGAAGCTTTCTTT.

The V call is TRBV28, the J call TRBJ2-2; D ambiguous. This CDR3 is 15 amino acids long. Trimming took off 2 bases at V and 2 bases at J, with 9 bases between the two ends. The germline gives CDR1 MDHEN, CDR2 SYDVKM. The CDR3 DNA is TGTGCCAGCAGTTTAGTATACAGAAACACCGGGGAGCTGTTTTTT. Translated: CASSLVYRNTGELFF. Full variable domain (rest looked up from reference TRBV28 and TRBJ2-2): DVKVTQSSRYLVKRTGEKVFLECVQDMDHENMFWYRQDPGLGLRLIYFSYDVKMKEKGDIPEGYSVSREKKERFSLILESASTNQTSMYLCASSLVYRNTGELFFGEGSRLTVL.

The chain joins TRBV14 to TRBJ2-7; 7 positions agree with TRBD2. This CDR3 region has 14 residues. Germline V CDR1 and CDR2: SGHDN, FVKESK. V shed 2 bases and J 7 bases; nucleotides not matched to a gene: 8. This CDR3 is CASSQIGTTGEQYF. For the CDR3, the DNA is TGTGCCAGCAGCCAAATCGGGACTACGGGGGAGCAGTACTTC.

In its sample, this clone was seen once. CDR3 loop: CAISLDYGNEAFF. In nucleotides, the CDR3 is TGTGCCATCAGCCTGGACTACGGCAATGAAGCTTTCTTT. The V gene is TRBV10-3, the J gene TRBJ1-1, with unresolved D. The ends were cut back, 6 bases at V and 7 bases at J, with 15 bases in the middle. The V gene's germline CDR1 is ENHRY and CDR2 SYGVKD. The CDR3 is 13 residues long.

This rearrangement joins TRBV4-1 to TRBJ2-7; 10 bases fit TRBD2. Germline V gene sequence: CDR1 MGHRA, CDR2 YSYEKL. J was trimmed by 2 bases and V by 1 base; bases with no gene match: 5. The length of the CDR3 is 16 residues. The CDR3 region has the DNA TGCGCCAGCAGCCAAGTAATAGCGGGAGGTCCCTACGAGCAGTACTTC. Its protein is CASSQVIAGGPYEQYF.

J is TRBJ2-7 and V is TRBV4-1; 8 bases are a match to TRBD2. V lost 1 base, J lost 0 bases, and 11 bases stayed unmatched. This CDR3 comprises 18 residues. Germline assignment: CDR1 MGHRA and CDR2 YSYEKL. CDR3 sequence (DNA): TGCGCCAGCAGCCAAGGAAACTCACTAGCGGATAGCTCCTACGAGCAGTACTTC. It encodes CASSQGNSLADSSYEQYF.

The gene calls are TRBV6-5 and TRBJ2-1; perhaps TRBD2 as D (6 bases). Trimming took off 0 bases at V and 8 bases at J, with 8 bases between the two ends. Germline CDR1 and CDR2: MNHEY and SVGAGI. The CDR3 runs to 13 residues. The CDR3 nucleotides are TGTGCCAGCAGTTACTCGACGGGGGATGAGCAGTTCTTC. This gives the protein CASSYSTGDEQFF.

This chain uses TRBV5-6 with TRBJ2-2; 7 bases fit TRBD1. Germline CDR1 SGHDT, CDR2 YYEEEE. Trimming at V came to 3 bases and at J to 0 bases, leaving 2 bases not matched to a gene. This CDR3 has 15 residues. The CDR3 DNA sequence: TGTGCCAGCAGCTCCCAGGGGGCGAACACCGGGGAGCTGTTTTTT. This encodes CASSSQGANTGELFF.

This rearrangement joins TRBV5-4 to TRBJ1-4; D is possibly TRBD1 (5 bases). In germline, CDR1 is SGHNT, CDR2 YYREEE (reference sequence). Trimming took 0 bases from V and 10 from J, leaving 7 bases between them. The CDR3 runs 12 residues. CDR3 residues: CASSLGQGKLFF. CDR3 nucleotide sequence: TGTGCCAGCAGCTTGGGGCAGGGAAAACTGTTTTTT.

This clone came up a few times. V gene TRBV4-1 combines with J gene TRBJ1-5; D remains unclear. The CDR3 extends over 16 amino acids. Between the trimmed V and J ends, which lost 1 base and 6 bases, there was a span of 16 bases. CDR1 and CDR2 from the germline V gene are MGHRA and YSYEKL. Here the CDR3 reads CASSQGSGEYGQPQHF. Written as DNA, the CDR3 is TGCGCCAGCAGCCAAGGATCTGGGGAGTATGGTCAGCCCCAGCATTTT.

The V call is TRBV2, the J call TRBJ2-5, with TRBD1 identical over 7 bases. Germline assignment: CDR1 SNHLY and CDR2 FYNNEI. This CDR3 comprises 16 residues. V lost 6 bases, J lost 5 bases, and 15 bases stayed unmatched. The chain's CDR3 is CASRARRQGREETQYF. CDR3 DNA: TGTGCCAGCAGGGCAAGAAGACAGGGAAGGGAGGAGACCCAGTACTTC.

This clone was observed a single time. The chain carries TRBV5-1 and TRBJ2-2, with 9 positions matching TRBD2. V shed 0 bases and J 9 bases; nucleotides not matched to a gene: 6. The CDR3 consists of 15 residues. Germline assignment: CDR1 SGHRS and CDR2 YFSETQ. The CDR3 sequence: CASSLELAGRRELFF. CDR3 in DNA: TGCGCCAGCAGCTTGGAGCTAGCGGGGCGACGGGAGCTGTTTTTT.

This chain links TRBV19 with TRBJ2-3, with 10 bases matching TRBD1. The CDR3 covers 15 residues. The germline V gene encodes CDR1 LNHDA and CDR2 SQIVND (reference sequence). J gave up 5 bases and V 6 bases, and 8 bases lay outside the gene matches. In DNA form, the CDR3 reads TGTGCCAGTAGACCGGAGACAGGGGGCCTAGATACGCAGTATTTT. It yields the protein CASRPETGGLDTQYF.

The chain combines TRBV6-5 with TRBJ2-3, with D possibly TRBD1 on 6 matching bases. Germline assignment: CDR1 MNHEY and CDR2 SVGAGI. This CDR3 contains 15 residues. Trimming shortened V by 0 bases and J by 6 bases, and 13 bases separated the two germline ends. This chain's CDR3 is CASSYSRGIGDTQYF. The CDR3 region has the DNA TGTGCCAGCAGTTACTCGAGGGGGATCGGGGATACGCAGTATTTT.

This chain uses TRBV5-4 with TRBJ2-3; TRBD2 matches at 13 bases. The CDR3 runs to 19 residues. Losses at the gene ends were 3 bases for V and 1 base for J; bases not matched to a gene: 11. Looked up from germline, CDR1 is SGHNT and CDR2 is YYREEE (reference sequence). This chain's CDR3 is CASSSYKGLAGVGTDTQYF. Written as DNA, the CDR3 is TGTGCCAGCAGCTCGTACAAAGGACTAGCGGGAGTCGGCACAGATACGCAGTATTTT.

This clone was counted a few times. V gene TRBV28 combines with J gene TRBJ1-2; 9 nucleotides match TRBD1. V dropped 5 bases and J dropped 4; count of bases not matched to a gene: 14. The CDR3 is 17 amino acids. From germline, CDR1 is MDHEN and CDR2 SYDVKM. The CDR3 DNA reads TGTGCCAGCAGTCTTCGGGACAGGGTGCCAAACGTCTATGGCTACACCTTC. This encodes CASSLRDRVPNVYGYTF.

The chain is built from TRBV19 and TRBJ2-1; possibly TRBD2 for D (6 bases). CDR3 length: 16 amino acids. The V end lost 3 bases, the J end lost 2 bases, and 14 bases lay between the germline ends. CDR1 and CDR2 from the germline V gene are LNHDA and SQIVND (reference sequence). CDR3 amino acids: CASSMASLAAYNEQFF. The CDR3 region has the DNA TGTGCCAGTAGTATGGCCTCCTTAGCGGCCTACAATGAGCAGTTCTTC.

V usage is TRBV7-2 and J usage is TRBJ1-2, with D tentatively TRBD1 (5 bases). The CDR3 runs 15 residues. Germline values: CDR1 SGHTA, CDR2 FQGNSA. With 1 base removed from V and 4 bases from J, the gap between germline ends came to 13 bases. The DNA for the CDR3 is TGTGCCAGCAGCTTAGTAGGACAAATGGCCTATGGCTACACCTTC. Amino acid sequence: CASSLVGQMAYGYTF.

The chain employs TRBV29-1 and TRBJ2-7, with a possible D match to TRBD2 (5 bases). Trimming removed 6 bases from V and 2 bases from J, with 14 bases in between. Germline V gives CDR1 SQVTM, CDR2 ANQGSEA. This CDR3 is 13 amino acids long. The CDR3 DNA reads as TGCAGCGTCTTAAGGACTGAGACCTACGAGCAGTACTTC. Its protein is CSVLRTETYEQYF.

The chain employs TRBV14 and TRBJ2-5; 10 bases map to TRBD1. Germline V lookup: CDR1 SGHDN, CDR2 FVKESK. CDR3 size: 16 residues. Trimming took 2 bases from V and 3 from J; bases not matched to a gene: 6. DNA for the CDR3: TGTGCCAGCAGCCAAAGACAGGGGGCACTGGAAGAGACCCAGTACTTC. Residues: CASSQRQGALEETQYF.